This T cell receptor (beta chain) was captured by sequencing in a study of cytomegalovirus exposure and HLA in healthy donors. The CDR3 runs to 13 residues. The V and J ends lost 2 bases and 3 bases respectively, with 9 bases between them. Germline V gene data show CDR1 as SGHRS and CDR2 as YFSETQ. PCR involved 60 Vbeta and 13 Jbeta primers. TCRdb's table, derived via immunoSEQ multiplex PCR, lists solely in-frame clones and lacks some. This table lists approximately 200,000 clones. The chain combines TRBV5-1 with TRBJ2-7, with D tentatively TRBD2 (5 bases). This sequence originates from a boy between 10 and 17 years old in good health and CMV-seronegative. Sequencing input: PBMCs. The CDR3 bases are TGCGCCAGCAGCTTCGGGGAGAACTACGAGCAGTACTTC. It yields the protein CASSFGENYEQYF.